These 21 T cell receptor beta chains originate from one sample sequenced in a study of blood T cell repertoires in COVID-19. This table comes from immunoSEQ multiplex PCR, and its TCRdb copy is limited to in-frame clones, with some not included. The sample has 240,000 or so clones; more than 80% are singletons. The specimen was PBMCs or T cells enriched from blood (not recorded which). The receptors originated from a middle-aged man who had been exposed to COVID-19.

The V and J genes are TRBV7-2 and TRBJ2-3; D is uncertain. V was pared by 1 base and J by 2 bases, with 16 bases between. The germline CDR1 and CDR2 sequences are SGHTA and FQGNSA. This CDR3 region has 17 residues. CDR3 amino acids: CASSLDFNSRYTDTQYF. The CDR3 DNA reads TGTGCCAGCAGCTTAGACTTTAACAGCCGTTACACAGATACGCAGTATTTT.

The chain uses TRBV29-1 and TRBJ2-1, with a weak D call TRBD2 (5 bases). V lost 5 bases and J 1 base, leaving 12 bases between the germline ends. This CDR3 is built from 14 residues. Germline CDR1 reads SQVTM; CDR2 reads ANQGSEA. The CDR3 protein is CSVSVGVSYNEQFF. The CDR3 region has the DNA TGCAGCGTTAGTGTGGGAGTGTCCTACAATGAGCAGTTCTTC.

The chain is built from TRBV7-2 and TRBJ1-2; no firm D call. The CDR3 extends over 14 amino acids. Trimming stripped 3 bases from V and 0 bases from J, with 8 bases between. Germline CDR1 SGHTA, CDR2 FQGNSA. This CDR3 reads CASSFGLANYGYTF. CDR3 nucleotides: TGTGCCAGCAGCTTCGGGTTAGCTAACTATGGCTACACCTTC.

This chain joins TRBV19 and TRBJ2-1, with D tentatively TRBD1 (6 bases). Trimming took 5 bases from V and 2 from J, leaving 13 bases between them. Per germline, CDR1 LNHDA and CDR2 SQIVND (reference sequence). The CDR3 is made up of 15 amino acids. CDR3 in DNA: TGTGCCAGTAGTCCCGGGACACTAACCTACAATGAGCAGTTCTTC. It specifies CASSPGTLTYNEQFF.

This clone was counted a few times. The chain links TRBV9 to TRBJ1-2; 8 bases are shared with TRBD1. With 5 bases clipped from V and 1 base from J, the junction kept 7 bases outside the gene matches. Germline V gene lookup returns CDR1 SGDLS and CDR2 YYNGEE. This CDR3 region has 15 residues. The CDR3 region is CASSTTGAINYGYTF. The CDR3 DNA reads TGTGCCAGCAGTACGACAGGGGCAATTAACTATGGCTACACCTTC.

The gene calls are TRBV2 and TRBJ2-1, with 10 bases aligning to TRBD2. The J segment lost 6 bases and the V segment lost 8 bases, leaving 10 bases of the junction unmatched. This CDR3 is built from 15 residues. In germline, CDR1 is SNHLY, CDR2 FYNNEI. As DNA, the CDR3 is TGTGCCAGCTCTCGTTGGACTAGCGGCGGCAATGAGCAGTTCTTC. The encoded protein is CASSRWTSGGNEQFF. Using reference TRBV2 and TRBJ2-1 for the parts outside the CDR3, the full variable domain is EPEVTQTPSHQVTQMGQEVILRCVPISNHLYFYWYRQILGQKVEFLVSFYNNEISEKSEIFDDQFSVERPDGSNFTLKIRSTKLEDSAMYFCASSRWTSGGNEQFFGPGTRLTVL.

This clone showed up just once. The rearrangement joins TRBV28 to TRBJ1-5; possibly TRBD1 for D (6 bases). V was trimmed by 2 bases and J by 7 bases, leaving 12 bases between them. The CDR3 spans 14 residues. Looked up from germline, CDR1 is MDHEN and CDR2 is SYDVKM. In DNA, the CDR3 is TGTGCCAGCAGTTTACTCGACAGGAAACAGCCCCAGCATTTT. Protein sequence: CASSLLDRKQPQHF.

This clone has just one count. This rearrangement joins TRBV27 to TRBJ1-6; 9 positions agree with TRBD1. Germline CDR1 is MNHEY and CDR2 is SMNVEV (reference sequence). The CDR3 has 14 residues. The trim removed 2 bases at V and 7 bases at J, leaving 0 bases unmatched. CDR3 coding DNA: TGTGCCAGCAGTTTAGGGACAGGGAATTCACCCCTCCACTTT. It encodes CASSLGTGNSPLHF.

Turning to this clone: Other DNA sequences in the same sample also yield this CDR3. The chain uses TRBV10-3 and TRBJ1-3, with D perhaps TRBD1 (5 bases). The germline CDR1 and CDR2 sequences are ENHRY and SYGVKD. V lost 6 bases and J 1 base, leaving 7 bases between the germline ends. The CDR3 runs 13 residues. The chain's CDR3 is CAIRDSSGNTIYF. CDR3 nucleotides: TGTGCCATCAGAGACAGTTCTGGAAACACCATATATTTT.

The V and J genes are TRBV15 and TRBJ2-2; 9 positions match TRBD1. Looked up from germline, CDR1 is LNHNV and CDR2 is YYDKDF (reference sequence). V gave up 6 bases and J gave up 3 bases; unmatched junction bases: 5. This CDR3 has 15 residues. In DNA, the CDR3 is TGTGCCACCAGTAGGGACAGGGCTGACACCGGGGAGCTGTTTTTT. Its translation: CATSRDRADTGELFF.

The V and J genes are TRBV7-3 and TRBJ1-1; no clear D gene. Germline V gene data show CDR1 as SGHTA and CDR2 as FQGTGA. Trimming took off 6 bases at V and 2 bases at J, with 10 bases between the two ends. The CDR3 is 13 residues long. In DNA, the CDR3 is TGTGCCAGCAGGAAAACAGCAAACACTGAAGCTTTCTTT. Protein sequence: CASRKTANTEAFF.

This chain links TRBV6-5 with TRBJ2-2; D is perhaps TRBD2 (5 bases). Trimming took off 0 bases at V and 6 bases at J, with 11 bases between the two ends. Germline CDR1 is MNHEY and CDR2 is SVGAGI. CDR3 length: 15 amino acids. The CDR3, as DNA: TGTGCCAGCAGTTACTCGAAAGCGGTCCCCGGGGAGCTGTTTTTT. Residues: CASSYSKAVPGELFF.

The chain is built from TRBV12-5 and TRBJ2-1; D is uncertain. The germline V and J ends were trimmed by 1 base and 8 bases, with 12 bases remaining between them. The CDR3 has 14 residues. The germline gives CDR1 LGHNT, CDR2 FRNRAP. The DNA for the CDR3 is TGTGCTAGTGGTTTGGGAGGTTCCACGTATGAGCAGTTCTTC. Its translation is CASGLGGSTYEQFF.

The chain carries TRBV5-5 and TRBJ1-2, with 9 bases matching TRBD1. Trimming took 3 bases from V and 4 from J; bases not matched to a gene: 4. In germline, CDR1 is SGHKS, CDR2 YYEKEE (reference sequence). This CDR3 region has 14 residues. In nucleotides, the CDR3 is TGTGCCAGCAGCTCACCGGGACAGGGCTATGGCTACACCTTC. The encoded protein is CASSSPGQGYGYTF.

The chain has TRBV27 and TRBJ2-7; the D gene is possibly TRBD1 (6 bases). In germline, CDR1 is MNHEY, CDR2 SMNVEV (reference sequence). The ends were cut back, 2 bases at V and 6 bases at J, with 11 bases in the middle. The CDR3 length is 13 residues. CDR3 amino acids: CASSLTGKGEQYV. The CDR3, as DNA: TGTGCCAGCAGTTTAACAGGGAAGGGCGAGCAGTACGTC.

This clone was recorded only once. This chain links TRBV5-1 with TRBJ2-2; TRBD1 matches 7 bases. The trim removed 0 bases at V and 5 bases at J, leaving 1 base unmatched. This CDR3 is 14 amino acids long. Germline V gene sequence: CDR1 SGHRS, CDR2 YFSETQ. The CDR3 protein is CASSLGQGTGELFF. The CDR3 coding sequence is TGCGCCAGCAGCTTGGGACAGGGTACCGGGGAGCTGTTTTTT.

Only one count was recorded for this clone. The V and J genes are TRBV24-1 and TRBJ2-4; D is unresolved. Germline V gene sequence: CDR1 KGHDR, CDR2 SFDVKD. The V gene lost 5 bases and the J gene lost 8 bases, with 12 bases spanning the gap. The CDR3 consists of 13 residues. CDR3 coding DNA: TGTGCCACCAGTGCCCCACTTCGGGACATTCAGTACTTC. Residues: CATSAPLRDIQYF.

This chain joins TRBV2 and TRBJ2-2; the match to TRBD1 covers 9 bases. V dropped 8 bases and J dropped 4; count of bases not matched to a gene: 8. CDR1 and CDR2 (germline): SNHLY, FYNNEI. There are 15 residues in the CDR3. This chain's CDR3 is CASLRTGASTGELFF. CDR3 coding DNA: TGTGCCAGCCTTCGGACAGGGGCCAGCACCGGGGAGCTGTTTTTT.

V is TRBV5-8 and J is TRBJ2-7; D gene uncertain. The CDR3 is 18 residues long. In germline, CDR1 is SGHTS, CDR2 YDEGEE. Trimming pared 2 bases from V and 1 base from J, leaving 22 bases between. Here the CDR3 DNA reads TGTGCCAGCAGCTTAAGTCAGGCCCAGTATTATGAGTCCTACGAGCAGTACTTC. Translation: CASSLSQAQYYESYEQYF.

The CDR3 bases are TGTGCCAGTAGTATCTTTTCAGGGGCGGTTGAAAAACTGTTTTTT. Translating it yields CASSIFSGAVEKLFF. The rearrangement uses TRBV19 and TRBJ1-4, with D possibly being TRBD1 (6 bases). Germline V gives CDR1 LNHDA, CDR2 SQIVND (reference sequence). Trimming took off 3 bases at V and 7 bases at J, with 15 bases between the two ends. The CDR3 length is 15 residues.

The rearrangement links TRBV28 to TRBJ1-2; 8 bases are a match to TRBD1. The CDR3 has 15 amino acids. Per germline, CDR1 MDHEN and CDR2 SYDVKM. V was clipped by 4 bases and J by 3 bases; unmatched bases: 7. DNA of the CDR3: TGTGCCAGCAGTTCCCCGACAGGGGCTCACTATGGCTACACCTTC. Amino acids: CASSSPTGAHYGYTF.